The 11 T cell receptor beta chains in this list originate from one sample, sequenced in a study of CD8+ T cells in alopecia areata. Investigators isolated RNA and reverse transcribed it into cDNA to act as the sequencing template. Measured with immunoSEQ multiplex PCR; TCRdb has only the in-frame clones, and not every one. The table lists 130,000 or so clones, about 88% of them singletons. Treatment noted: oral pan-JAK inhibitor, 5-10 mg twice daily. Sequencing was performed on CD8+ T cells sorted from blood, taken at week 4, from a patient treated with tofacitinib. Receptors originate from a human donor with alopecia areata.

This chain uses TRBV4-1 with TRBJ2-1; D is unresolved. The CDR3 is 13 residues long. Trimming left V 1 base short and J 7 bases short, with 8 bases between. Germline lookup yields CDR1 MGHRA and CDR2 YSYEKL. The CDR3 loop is CASSQGGDNEQFF. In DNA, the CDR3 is TGCGCCAGCAGCCAAGGGGGTGATAATGAGCAGTTCTTC.

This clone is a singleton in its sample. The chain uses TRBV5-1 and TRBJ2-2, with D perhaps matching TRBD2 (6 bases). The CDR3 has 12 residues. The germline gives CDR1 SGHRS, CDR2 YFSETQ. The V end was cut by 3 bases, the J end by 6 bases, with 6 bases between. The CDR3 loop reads CASSSSAGELFF. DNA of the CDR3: TGCGCCAGCAGCTCTAGCGCCGGGGAGCTGTTTTTT. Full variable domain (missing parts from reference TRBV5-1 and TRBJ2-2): KAGVTQTPRYLIKTRGQQVTLSCSPISGHRSVSWYQQTPGQGLQFLFEYFSETQRNKGNFPGRFSGRQFSNSRSEMNVSTLELGDSALYLCASSSSAGELFFGEGSRLTVL.

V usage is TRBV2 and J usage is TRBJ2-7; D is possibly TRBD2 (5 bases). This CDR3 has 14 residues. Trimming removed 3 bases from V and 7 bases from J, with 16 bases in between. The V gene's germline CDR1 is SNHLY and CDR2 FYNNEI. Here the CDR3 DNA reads TGTGCCAGCAGTGACACCAACAACCCGGGGGAGCAGTACTTC. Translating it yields CASSDTNNPGEQYF.

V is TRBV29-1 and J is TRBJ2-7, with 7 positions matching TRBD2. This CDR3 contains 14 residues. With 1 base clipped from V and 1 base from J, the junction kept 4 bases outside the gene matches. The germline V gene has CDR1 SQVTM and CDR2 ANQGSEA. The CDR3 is CSVEVFGRSYEQYF. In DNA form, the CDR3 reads TGCAGCGTTGAAGTCTTCGGGAGGTCCTACGAGCAGTACTTC.

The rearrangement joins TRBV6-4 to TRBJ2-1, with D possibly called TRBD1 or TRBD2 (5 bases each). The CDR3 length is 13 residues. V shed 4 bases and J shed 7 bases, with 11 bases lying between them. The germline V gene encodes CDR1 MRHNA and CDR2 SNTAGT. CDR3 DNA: TGTGCCAGCAGTGGGACCGGGACGAATGAGCAGTTCTTC. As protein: CASSGTGTNEQFF.

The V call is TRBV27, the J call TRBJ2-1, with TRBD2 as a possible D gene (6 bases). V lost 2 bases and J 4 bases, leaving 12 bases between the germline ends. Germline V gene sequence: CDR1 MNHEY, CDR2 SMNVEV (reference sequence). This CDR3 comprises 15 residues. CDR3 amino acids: CASSLLASSYNEQFF. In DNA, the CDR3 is TGTGCCAGCAGTTTACTAGCGAGCTCTTACAATGAGCAGTTCTTC.

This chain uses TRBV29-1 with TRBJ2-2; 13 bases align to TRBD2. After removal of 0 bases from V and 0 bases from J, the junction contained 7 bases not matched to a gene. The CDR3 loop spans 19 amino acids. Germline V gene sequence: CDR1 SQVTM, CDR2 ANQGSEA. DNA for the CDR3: TGCAGCGTTGAAGATCGGGGGACTAGCGGGATTACGAACACCGGGGAGCTGTTTTTT. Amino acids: CSVEDRGTSGITNTGELFF.

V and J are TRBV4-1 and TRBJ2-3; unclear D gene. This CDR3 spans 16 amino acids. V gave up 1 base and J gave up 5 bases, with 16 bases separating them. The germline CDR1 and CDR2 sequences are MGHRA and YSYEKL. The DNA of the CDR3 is TGCGCCAGCAGCCAAGTTGGTGACTCCAGCGTAGATACGCAGTATTTT. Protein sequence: CASSQVGDSSVDTQYF.

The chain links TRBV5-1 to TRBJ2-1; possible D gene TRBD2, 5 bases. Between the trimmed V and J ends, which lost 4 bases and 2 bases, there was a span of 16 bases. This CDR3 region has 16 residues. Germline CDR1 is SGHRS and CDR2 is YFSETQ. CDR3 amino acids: CASSPPPGVPYNEQFF. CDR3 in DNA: TGCGCCAGCAGCCCCCCTCCCGGGGTACCCTACAATGAGCAGTTCTTC.

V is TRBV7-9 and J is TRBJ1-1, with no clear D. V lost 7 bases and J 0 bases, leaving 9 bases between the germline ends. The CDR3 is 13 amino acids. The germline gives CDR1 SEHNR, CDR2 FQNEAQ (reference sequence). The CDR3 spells CASTGPMNTEAFF. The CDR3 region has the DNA TGTGCCAGCACTGGACCAATGAACACTGAAGCTTTCTTT.

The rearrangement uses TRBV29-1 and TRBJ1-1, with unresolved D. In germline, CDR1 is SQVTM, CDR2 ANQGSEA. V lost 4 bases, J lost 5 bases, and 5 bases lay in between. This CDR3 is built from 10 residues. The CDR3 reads CSVVMTEAFF. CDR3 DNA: TGCAGCGTTGTCATGACTGAAGCTTTCTTT. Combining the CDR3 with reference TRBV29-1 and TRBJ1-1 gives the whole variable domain SAVISQKPSRDICQRGTSLTIQCQVDSQVTMMFWYRQQPGQSLTLIATANQGSEATYESGFVIDKFPISRPNLTFSTLTVSNMSPEDSSIYLCSVVMTEAFFGQGTRLTVV.